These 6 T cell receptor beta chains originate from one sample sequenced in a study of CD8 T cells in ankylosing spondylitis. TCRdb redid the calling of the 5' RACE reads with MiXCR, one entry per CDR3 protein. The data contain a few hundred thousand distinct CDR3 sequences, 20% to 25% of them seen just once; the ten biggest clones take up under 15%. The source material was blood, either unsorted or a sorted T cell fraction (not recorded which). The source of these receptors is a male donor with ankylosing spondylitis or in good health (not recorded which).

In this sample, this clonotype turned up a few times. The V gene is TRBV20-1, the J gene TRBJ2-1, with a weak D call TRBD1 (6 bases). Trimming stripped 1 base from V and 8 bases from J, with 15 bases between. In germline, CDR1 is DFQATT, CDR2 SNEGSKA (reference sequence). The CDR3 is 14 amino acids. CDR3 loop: CSARVWARGDEQFF. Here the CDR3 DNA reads TGCAGTGCTAGAGTTTGGGCCAGGGGAGATGAGCAGTTCTTC.

The DNA for the CDR3 is TGTGCCAGCAGCCCCCTACTGACAGTTTCCGGGGAGCTGTTTTTT. It specifies CASSPLLTVSGELFF. V gene TRBV14 combines with J gene TRBJ2-2; D perhaps matches TRBD1 (5 bases). Germline V CDR1 and CDR2: SGHDN, FVKESK. Deletions cut 4 bases from V and 6 bases from J, with 15 bases between. The CDR3 consists of 15 residues.

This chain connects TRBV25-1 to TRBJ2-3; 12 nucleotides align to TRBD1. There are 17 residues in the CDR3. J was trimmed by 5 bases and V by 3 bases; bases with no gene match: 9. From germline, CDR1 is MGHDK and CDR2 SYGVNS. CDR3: CASSDARDRGRKDTQYF. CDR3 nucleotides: TGTGCCAGCAGTGACGCCCGGGACAGGGGGCGCAAAGATACGCAGTATTTT.

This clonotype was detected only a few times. CDR3 sequence reads: CASRPPGQGHEKLFF. The CDR3 nucleotides are TGTGCCAGCAGGCCACCGGGACAGGGGCATGAAAAACTGTTTTTT. The chain employs TRBV28 and TRBJ1-4, with 10 bases matching TRBD1. The CDR3 covers 15 residues. With V trimmed by 6 bases and J by 6 bases, 7 bases remained unmatched. Germline lookup yields CDR1 MDHEN and CDR2 SYDVKM.

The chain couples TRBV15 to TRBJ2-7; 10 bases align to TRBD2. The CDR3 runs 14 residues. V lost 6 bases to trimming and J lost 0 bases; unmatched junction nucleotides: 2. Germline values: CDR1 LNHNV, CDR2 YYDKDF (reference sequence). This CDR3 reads CATRKRGGSYEQYF. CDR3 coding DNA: TGTGCCACCAGAAAGCGGGGGGGCTCCTACGAGCAGTACTTC.

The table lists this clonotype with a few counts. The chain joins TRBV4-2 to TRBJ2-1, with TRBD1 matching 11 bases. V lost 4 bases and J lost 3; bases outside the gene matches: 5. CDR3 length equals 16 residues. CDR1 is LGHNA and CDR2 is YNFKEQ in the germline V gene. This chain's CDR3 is CASSPGQGAFYNEQFF. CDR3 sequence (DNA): TGTGCCAGCAGCCCCGGACAGGGGGCTTTCTACAATGAGCAGTTCTTC.